This T cell receptor (beta chain) was recovered during a study of T cells after yellow fever vaccination. Study findings and constraints: Contaminants from the bulk population, in the form of abundant clonotypes, could be found in FACS-sorted repertoires.

This clonotype was seen at least ten times. Germline loops: CDR1 DFQATT, CDR2 SNEGSKA (reference sequence). This CDR3 spans 15 amino acids. V dropped 0 bases and J dropped 8 bases, with 17 bases sitting between them. Generation of TCR cDNA used 5'RACE template switching (which added a universal primer site and UMIs). TCRdb reanalysed the 5' RACE reads using MiXCR and keeps one entry per CDR3 protein. The sample consists of approximately 58,000 distinct CDR3 sequences, about 5% of them appearing once. The starting material was PBMCs, either bulk or a sorted T-cell subset (CD4+, CD8+, memory, or dextramer-sorted; not recorded which), obtained on the day of the yellow fever booster vaccination. The chain has TRBV20-1 and TRBJ2-1; D perhaps matches TRBD2 (5 bases). This receptor was identified in a man aged 18 to 29 who received the YFV17D yellow fever vaccine. Here the CDR3 reads CSARDGYQSRDEQFF. The DNA for the CDR3 is TGCAGTGCTAGAGATGGCTATCAATCGAGGGATGAGCAGTTCTTC.